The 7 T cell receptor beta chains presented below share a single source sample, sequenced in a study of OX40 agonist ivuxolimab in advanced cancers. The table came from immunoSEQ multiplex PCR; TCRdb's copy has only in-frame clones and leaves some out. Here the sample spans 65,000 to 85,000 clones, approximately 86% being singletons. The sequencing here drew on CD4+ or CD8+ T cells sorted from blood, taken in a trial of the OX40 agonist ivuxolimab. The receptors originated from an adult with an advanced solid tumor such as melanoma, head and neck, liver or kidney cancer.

The CDR3 bases are TGTGCCAGCAGCTTGAGGCAGGGGAACACTGAAGCTTTCTTT. This encodes CASSLRQGNTEAFF. The J gene is TRBJ1-1, the V gene TRBV5-6; a weak D match, TRBD1 (5 bases). Trimming took off 1 base at V and 1 base at J, with 8 bases between the two ends. The CDR3 loop spans 14 amino acids. Germline loops: CDR1 SGHDT, CDR2 YYEEEE. Together with reference TRBV5-6 and TRBJ1-1, the CDR3 gives the full variable domain: DAGVTQSPTHLIKTRGQQVTLRCSPKSGHDTVSWYQQALGQGPQFIFQYYEEEERQRGNFPDRFSGHQFPNYSSELNVNALLLGDSALYLCASSLRQGNTEAFFGQGTRLTVV.

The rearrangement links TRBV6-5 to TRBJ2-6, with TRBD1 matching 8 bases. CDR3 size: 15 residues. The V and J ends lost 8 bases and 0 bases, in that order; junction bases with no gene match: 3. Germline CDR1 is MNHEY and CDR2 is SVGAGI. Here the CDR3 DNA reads TGTGCCAGCCGGACAGGGTTCTCTGGGGCCAACGTCCTGACTTTC. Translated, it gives CASRTGFSGANVLTF.

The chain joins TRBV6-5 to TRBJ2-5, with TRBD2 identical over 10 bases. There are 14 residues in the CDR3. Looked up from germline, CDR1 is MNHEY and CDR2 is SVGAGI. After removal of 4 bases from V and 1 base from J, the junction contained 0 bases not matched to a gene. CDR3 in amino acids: CASSWTSGQETQYF. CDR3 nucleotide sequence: TGTGCCAGCAGTTGGACTAGCGGCCAAGAGACCCAGTACTTC.

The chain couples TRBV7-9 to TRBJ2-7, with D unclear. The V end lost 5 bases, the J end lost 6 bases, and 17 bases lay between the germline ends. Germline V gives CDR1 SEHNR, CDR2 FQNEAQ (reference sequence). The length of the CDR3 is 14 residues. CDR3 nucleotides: TGTGCCAGCAGCCCGCCGACTCTCTTGGGCGAGCAGTACTTC. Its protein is CASSPPTLLGEQYF.

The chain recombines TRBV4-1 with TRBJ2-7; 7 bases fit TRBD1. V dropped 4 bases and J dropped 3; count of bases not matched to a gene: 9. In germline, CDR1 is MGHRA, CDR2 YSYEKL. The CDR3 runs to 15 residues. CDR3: CASSPILGTDYEQYF. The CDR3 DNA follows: TGCGCCAGCAGCCCTATCCTAGGGACAGACTACGAGCAGTACTTC.

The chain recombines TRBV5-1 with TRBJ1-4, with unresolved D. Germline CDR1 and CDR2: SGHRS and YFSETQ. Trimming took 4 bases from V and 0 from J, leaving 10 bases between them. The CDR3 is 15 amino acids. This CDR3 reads CASSPSPATNEKLFF. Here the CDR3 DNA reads TGCGCCAGCAGCCCCTCACCAGCAACTAATGAAAAACTGTTTTTT. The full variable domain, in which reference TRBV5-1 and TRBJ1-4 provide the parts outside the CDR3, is KAGVTQTPRYLIKTRGQQVTLSCSPISGHRSVSWYQQTPGQGLQFLFEYFSETQRNKGNFPGRFSGRQFSNSRSEMNVSTLELGDSALYLCASSPSPATNEKLFFGSGTQLSVL.

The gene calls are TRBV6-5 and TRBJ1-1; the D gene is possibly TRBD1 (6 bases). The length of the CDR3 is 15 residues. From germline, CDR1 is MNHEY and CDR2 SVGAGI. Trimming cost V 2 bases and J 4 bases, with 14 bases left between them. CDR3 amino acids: CASSYNQGLGTEAFF. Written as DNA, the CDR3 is TGTGCCAGCAGTTACAATCAGGGGTTGGGCACTGAAGCTTTCTTT.